Included here is one TCR beta chain sequence, with context. No antigen is known for it. This sample is drawn from a study of cytomegalovirus exposure and HLA in healthy donors. Study information: In a previous analysis, 120 million or so unique TCR beta sequences were found from some 200 million T cells.

Per the germline V gene, CDR1 is SGHTA and CDR2 is FQGNSA. The CDR3 is 16 residues long. With 1 base clipped from V and 1 base from J, the junction kept 5 bases outside the gene matches. Primers: 60 Vbeta forward and 13 Jbeta reverse. Data came from immunoSEQ multiplex PCR; TCRdb stores just in-frame clones and leaves some out. The repertoire shows roughly 51,000 clones; the top ten hold roughly 5.5%. Findings and caveats of the study: A later analysis showed that HLA-associated TCR beta chains had undergone more clonal expansion than equally common others.

Sequencing was performed on PBMCs. This clonotype was sampled from a male donor in good health and CMV-seropositive. V is TRBV7-2 and J is TRBJ1-1; 8 bases match TRBD1. The CDR3 nucleotides are TGTGCCAGCAGCTTAGAGCTGACAGGGGCGAACACTGAAGCTTTCTTT. It encodes CASSLELTGANTEAFF.